Listed below are T cell receptor beta chains from one sample, sequenced in a study of T cell responses to AZD1222 COVID-19 vaccine. The protocol was immunoSEQ multiplex PCR, while the TCRdb copy is restricted to in-frame clones and leaves out a portion. The profile shows 100,000 to 110,000 clones, over 90% of them singletons. Sample: peripheral blood, taken on day 0 of AZD1222 vaccination. The origin of the receptors is an adult in good health. Each CDR3 is given with its conserved first and last residue. The order of the fields is clone size, V gene, J gene, D gene, CDR3 DNA, CDR3 protein. A D gene is named only where the DNA matches it firmly. The size field is filled for only some rows; it gives once, few, many or a size class.

size: -
V: TRBV7-2
J: TRBJ2-1
D: -
DNA: TGTGCCAGCAGCCCTACGTTGGAGCAGTTCTTC
CDR3: CASSPTLEQFF

size: -
V: TRBV9
J: TRBJ1-2
D: -
DNA: TGTGCCAGCAGCGTAAACTCAGGGGAGAACTATGGCTACACCTTC
CDR3: CASSVNSGENYGYTF

size: -
V: TRBV27
J: TRBJ2-1
D: -
DNA: TGTGCCAGCACTCCCCAGGGCCCTACCTACAATGAGCAGTTCTTC
CDR3: CASTPQGPTYNEQFF

size: -
V: TRBV3-1/TRBV3-2
J: TRBJ2-7
D: -
DNA: TGTGCCAGCAGCCAAGGCCGGGCTTCCTACGAGCAGTACTTC
CDR3: CASSQGRASYEQYF

size: once
V: TRBV28
J: TRBJ2-7
D: TRBD2
DNA: TGTGCCAGCACCGCTGCCACGGGAGGGGCCTACGAGCAGTACTTC
CDR3: CASTAATGGAYEQYF

size: once
V: TRBV10-2
J: TRBJ2-5
D: TRBD2
DNA: TGCGCCAGCACCGGACTAGCGGAAGAGACCCAGTACTTC
CDR3: CASTGLAEETQYF

size: -
V: TRBV29-1
J: TRBJ2-7
D: -
DNA: TGCAGCGCCCGGACAGAGGTGGAATACGAGCAGTACTTC
CDR3: CSARTEVEYEQYF

size: -
V: TRBV2
J: TRBJ1-2
D: -
DNA: TGTGCCAGCAGTGAAGTGGACGAGGCTGGGTACTATGGCTACACCTTC
CDR3: CASSEVDEAGYYGYTF

size: -
V: TRBV5-6
J: TRBJ1-1
D: TRBD1
DNA: TGTGCCAGCAGCTTGGCCCGCAGGGGGCTAGGGAACACTGAAGCTTTCTTT
CDR3: CASSLARRGLGNTEAFF

size: -
V: TRBV7-9
J: TRBJ1-4
D: -
DNA: TGTGCCAGCAGCTCCTTAAACAGGGAAGGTTCTGAAAAACTGTTTTTT
CDR3: CASSSLNREGSEKLFF

size: -
V: TRBV28
J: TRBJ2-5
D: TRBD1
DNA: TGTGCCAGCATGATAGGACAGGGGTTACAAGAGACCCAGTACTTC
CDR3: CASMIGQGLQETQYF

size: -
V: TRBV13
J: TRBJ2-5
D: -
DNA: TGTGCCAGCAGGCTAAGGGGGGAAGAGACCCAGTACTTC
CDR3: CASRLRGEETQYF

size: -
V: TRBV14
J: TRBJ2-2
D: -
DNA: TGTGCCAGCAGCCAAGATGGAGCCACCGGGGAGCTGTTTTTT
CDR3: CASSQDGATGELFF

size: -
V: TRBV6-2/TRBV6-3
J: TRBJ1-5
D: TRBD1
DNA: TGTGCCAGCAGTACCGGGACAGCAAATCCCTCCCCGCAGCCCCAGCATTTT
CDR3: CASSTGTANPSPQPQHF

size: -
V: TRBV28
J: TRBJ2-1
D: TRBD2
DNA: TGTGCCAGCAGTTCCTACCGGGAGGGCTTCGTTGTTGAGCAGTTCTTC
CDR3: CASSSYREGFVVEQFF

size: -
V: TRBV10-1
J: TRBJ2-3
D: -
DNA: TGCGCCAGCAGGCGCGGGGCCACAGATACGCAGTATTTT
CDR3: CASRRGATDTQYF

size: -
V: TRBV5-1
J: TRBJ2-1
D: TRBD2
DNA: TGCGCCAGCAGCTTGGCCCAGGGACTAGCGGGAGGGGAGCAGTTCTTC
CDR3: CASSLAQGLAGGEQFF

size: -
V: TRBV28
J: TRBJ1-2
D: TRBD1
DNA: TGTGCCAGCAGTTTTGGGGGACAGCCCTATGGCTACACCTTC
CDR3: CASSFGGQPYGYTF

size: -
V: TRBV4-1
J: TRBJ2-7
D: -
DNA: TGCGCCAGCAGCCAGGGCTGGCTCGACGAGCAGTACTTC
CDR3: CASSQGWLDEQYF

size: -
V: TRBV2
J: TRBJ1-3
D: -
DNA: TGTGCCACCACAGAAGGGGGACACTTAGGAAACACCATATATTTT
CDR3: CATTEGGHLGNTIYF

size: -
V: TRBV4-1
J: TRBJ2-1
D: TRBD2
DNA: TGCGCCAGCAGCCGGAGCGGGGTAGAGCAGTTCTTC
CDR3: CASSRSGVEQFF

size: few
V: TRBV19
J: TRBJ2-2
D: -
DNA: TGTGCCAGTAGTGAAGGTTTTGGAGCGAACACCGGGGAGCTGTTTTTT
CDR3: CASSEGFGANTGELFF

size: -
V: TRBV23-1
J: TRBJ2-7
D: TRBD1
DNA: TGCGCCAGCAGTCAATCGGGGGACAGGCAAACAATTTGGCAGTACTTC
CDR3: CASSQSGDRQTIWQYF

size: -
V: TRBV3-1/TRBV3-2
J: TRBJ2-5
D: -
DNA: TGTGCCAGCAGCCACAATCTACCGGCTCAAGAGACCCAGTACTTC
CDR3: CASSHNLPAQETQYF

size: -
V: TRBV18
J: TRBJ1-4
D: -
DNA: TGTGCCAGCTCACCAAAGACCAGGGAGGGCGAAAAACTGTTTTTT
CDR3: CASSPKTREGEKLFF

size: -
V: TRBV2
J: TRBJ2-3
D: TRBD2
DNA: TGTGCCAGCAGGGGCCTAAGCGGGACGCGCACAGATACGCAGTATTTT
CDR3: CASRGLSGTRTDTQYF

size: -
V: TRBV2
J: TRBJ2-7
D: -
DNA: TGTGCCAGCAGTGAATCTTTGGGGGCGGGGAGCGAGCAGTACTTC
CDR3: CASSESLGAGSEQYF

size: -
V: TRBV3-1/TRBV3-2
J: TRBJ1-6
D: -
DNA: TGTGCCAGCAGCCCCCGAAACTTCTCACCCCTCCACTTT
CDR3: CASSPRNFSPLHF

size: -
V: TRBV4-2
J: TRBJ2-7
D: TRBD1
DNA: TGTGCCAGCAGCCCACTACCTCACGGGGACAGCTCGTACTTC
CDR3: CASSPLPHGDSSYF

size: -
V: TRBV11-2
J: TRBJ2-1
D: -
DNA: TGTGCCAGCAGCTCAGAGTTGGTTTCCTACAATGAGCAGTTCTTC
CDR3: CASSSELVSYNEQFF

size: -
V: TRBV9
J: TRBJ2-5
D: TRBD1
DNA: TGTGCCAGCAGCCCAGGACAGGCTACCCAAGAGACCCAGTACTTC
CDR3: CASSPGQATQETQYF

size: -
V: TRBV6-5
J: TRBJ1-5
D: -
DNA: TGTGCCAGCGTAGAGGGTATTCTATCCAATCAGCCCCAGCATTTT
CDR3: CASVEGILSNQPQHF

size: few
V: TRBV28
J: TRBJ2-3
D: TRBD2
DNA: TGTGCCAGCTTCCCAGCGGGAGGGGGCACAGATACGCAGTATTTT
CDR3: CASFPAGGGTDTQYF

size: -
V: TRBV19
J: TRBJ1-5
D: -
DNA: TGTGCCAGTAGTATCCCACGGATCAATCAGCCCCAGCATTTT
CDR3: CASSIPRINQPQHF

size: -
V: TRBV19
J: TRBJ1-5
D: -
DNA: TGTGCCAGTAGTACCCAGGACGGACGCAATCAGCCCCAGCATTTT
CDR3: CASSTQDGRNQPQHF

size: -
V: TRBV28
J: TRBJ1-2
D: -
DNA: TGTGCCAGCAGGAGTGGGGGAAACGGGGGCTACACCTTC
CDR3: CASRSGGNGGYTF

size: -
V: TRBV11-3
J: TRBJ2-7
D: -
DNA: TGTGCCAGCAGCCTACCAGGGGTAGGGGAGCAGTACTTC
CDR3: CASSLPGVGEQYF

size: -
V: TRBV6-5
J: TRBJ2-7
D: TRBD1
DNA: TGTGCCAGCAGGGCCGGGACAGGGGGGAACGAGCAGTACTTC
CDR3: CASRAGTGGNEQYF

size: -
V: TRBV7-9
J: TRBJ2-7
D: TRBD2
DNA: TGTGCCAGCAGCTTAAGCGGGAGAAAGTACGAGCAGTACTTC
CDR3: CASSLSGRKYEQYF

size: -
V: TRBV7-2
J: TRBJ1-5
D: -
DNA: TGTGCCAGCAGCTCAACAGTGAGCAATCAGCCCCAGCATTTT
CDR3: CASSSTVSNQPQHF

size: -
V: TRBV7-9
J: TRBJ1-2
D: -
DNA: TGTGCCAGCAGCCCCCAGACGCTGGGGTCCACCTTC
CDR3: CASSPQTLGSTF

size: -
V: TRBV7-9
J: TRBJ2-1
D: -
DNA: TGTGCCAGCAGCTTGTCCTCCGGCAATGAGCAGTTCTTC
CDR3: CASSLSSGNEQFF

size: -
V: TRBV5-1
J: TRBJ1-3
D: -
DNA: TGCGCCAGCAGCTTGCTAGAGCTGGGAAACACCATATATTTT
CDR3: CASSLLELGNTIYF

size: -
V: TRBV12-3/TRBV12-4
J: TRBJ2-5
D: -
DNA: TGTGCCAGCAGGGGGACGGGTGTGGAGACCCAGTACTTC
CDR3: CASRGTGVETQYF

size: once
V: TRBV28
J: TRBJ2-2
D: TRBD2
DNA: TGTGCCAGCAGTCCGTCTAGCGGACCCGAGACCGGGGAGCTGTTTTTT
CDR3: CASSPSSGPETGELFF

size: -
V: TRBV18
J: TRBJ2-2
D: -
DNA: TGTGCCAGCTCAGGTCGGGGTCTTCGGATAGAGACCGGGGAGCTGTTTTTT
CDR3: CASSGRGLRIETGELFF

size: -
V: TRBV27
J: TRBJ2-7
D: TRBD2
DNA: TGTGCCAGCAGGCAAACTAGCGGTTCCTACGAGCAGTACTTC
CDR3: CASRQTSGSYEQYF

size: -
V: TRBV2
J: TRBJ2-5
D: TRBD2
DNA: TGTGCCAGCAGTGAAGGACTAGCGGGTCAAGAGACCCAGTACTTC
CDR3: CASSEGLAGQETQYF

size: -
V: TRBV29-1
J: TRBJ2-1
D: -
DNA: TGCAGCGCGTCGAGGAGGAGGAATGAGCAGTTCTTC
CDR3: CSASRRRNEQFF